The 29 T cell receptor beta chains listed next were all sequenced from one sample in a study of neoadjuvant anti-PD-1 for oral cavity cancer. Some clones are missing from TCRdb's copy, which holds only in-frame ones; the method was immunoSEQ multiplex PCR. In the table there are roughly 14,000 clones, 65% to 80% of which are singletons. Time point given: after neoadjuvant nivolumab, at surgical resection. The material was PBMCs, obtained after nivolumab (anti-PD-1) treatment. The receptors were sampled from a person between 35 and 79 years old with oral cavity squamous cell carcinoma.

This clone was recorded only once. The chain combines TRBV4-1 with TRBJ1-1, with D possibly matching TRBD1 (5 bases). The V and J ends lost 3 bases and 1 base respectively, with 12 bases between them. Germline-derived CDR1 and CDR2 are MGHRA and YSYEKL. The CDR3 totals 15 residues. The CDR3 protein is CASSQGQFKNTEAFF. DNA of the CDR3: TGCGCCAGCAGCCAGGGGCAATTTAAGAACACTGAAGCTTTCTTT.

This clone was seen only a few times. This chain connects TRBV2 to TRBJ1-5; D is possibly TRBD1 (5 bases). V lost 3 bases and J lost 0, with 9 bases in between. The germline V gene has CDR1 SNHLY and CDR2 FYNNEI. This CDR3 region has 15 residues. The CDR3 sequence: CASSDDSSSNQPQHF. The CDR3 coding sequence is TGTGCCAGCAGTGACGACAGCTCTAGCAATCAGCCCCAGCATTTT.

The chain is built from TRBV5-1 and TRBJ2-7; D may be TRBD1 (6 bases). The germline gives CDR1 SGHRS, CDR2 YFSETQ. This CDR3 has 13 residues. V dropped 0 bases and J dropped 6 bases, with 10 bases sitting between them. The CDR3 loop reads CASSLEQGSEQYF. DNA for the CDR3: TGCGCCAGCAGCTTGGAACAGGGCTCCGAGCAGTACTTC. Together with reference TRBV5-1 and TRBJ2-7, the CDR3 gives the full variable domain: KAGVTQTPRYLIKTRGQQVTLSCSPISGHRSVSWYQQTPGQGLQFLFEYFSETQRNKGNFPGRFSGRQFSNSRSEMNVSTLELGDSALYLCASSLEQGSEQYFGPGTRLTVT.

The rearrangement uses TRBV5-4 and TRBJ2-3, with TRBD1 as a possible D gene (6 bases). Germline V gives CDR1 SGHNT, CDR2 YYREEE (reference sequence). This CDR3 has 14 amino acids. V dropped 3 bases and J dropped 1 base, with 9 bases sitting between them. The CDR3 DNA is TGTGCCAGCAGCTCCAACAGGGGCACAGATACGCAGTATTTT. It encodes CASSSNRGTDTQYF.

The J gene is TRBJ2-1, the V gene TRBV5-1; possibly TRBD1 for D (6 bases). Looked up from germline, CDR1 is SGHRS and CDR2 is YFSETQ. This CDR3 is 15 amino acids long. Trimming removed 2 bases from V and 4 bases from J, with 13 bases in between. The CDR3 DNA follows: TGCGCCAGCAGCTTAATAGGGGACAAATACAATGAGCAGTTCTTC. Its translation is CASSLIGDKYNEQFF.

The V call is TRBV19, the J call TRBJ1-1; possibly TRBD1 for D (6 bases). Looked up from germline, CDR1 is LNHDA and CDR2 is SQIVND (reference sequence). The CDR3 is made up of 14 amino acids. V lost 4 bases and J 0 bases, leaving 9 bases between the germline ends. This chain's CDR3 is CASSRTGLNTEAFF. CDR3 nucleotides: TGTGCCAGTAGTAGAACAGGGCTGAACACTGAAGCTTTCTTT. Drawing the rest from reference TRBV19 and TRBJ1-1, the complete variable domain is DGGITQSPKYLFRKEGQNVTLSCEQNLNHDAMYWYRQDPGQGLRLIYYSQIVNDFQKGDIAEGYSVSREKKESFPLTVTSAQKNPTAFYLCASSRTGLNTEAFFGQGTRLTVV.

The rearrangement joins TRBV27 to TRBJ1-6; maybe TRBD1 (6 bases). Germline values: CDR1 MNHEY, CDR2 SMNVEV (reference sequence). The CDR3 totals 18 residues. V gave up 4 bases and J gave up 0 bases, with 16 bases separating them. The CDR3 sequence: CASSYRTDSSSYNSPLHF. CDR3 bases: TGTGCCAGCAGTTATCGGACAGATTCCAGCTCCTATAATTCACCCCTCCACTTT.

The table lists this clone with a few counts. This chain links TRBV11-2 with TRBJ1-3; D might be TRBD1 (5 bases). The CDR3 length is 13 residues. CDR1 and CDR2 (germline): SGHAT, FQNNGV. The V gene lost 8 bases and the J gene lost 2 bases, with 10 bases spanning the gap. The CDR3 sequence: CASSQGPGNTIYF. Written as DNA, the CDR3 is TGTGCCAGCTCTCAGGGCCCTGGAAACACCATATATTTT.

This clone occurred a few times. The chain links TRBV18 to TRBJ1-5; 11 bases are a match to TRBD1. The J segment lost 10 bases and the V segment lost 1 base, leaving 6 bases of the junction unmatched. The CDR3 has 15 amino acids. Germline values: CDR1 KGHSH, CDR2 LQKENI. CDR3 loop: CASSPLRTGGPPQHF. CDR3 in DNA: TGTGCCAGCTCACCACTCCGGACAGGGGGCCCCCCCCAGCATTTT. The whole variable domain, filled in from reference TRBV18 and TRBJ1-5, reads NAGVMQNPRHLVRRRGQEARLRCSPMKGHSHVYWYRQLPEEGLKFMVYLQKENIIDESGMPKERFSAEFPKEGPSILRIQQVVRGDSAAYFCASSPLRTGGPPQHFGDGTRLSIL.

V gene TRBV9 combines with J gene TRBJ2-1; D is perhaps TRBD2 (5 bases). Germline lookup yields CDR1 SGDLS and CDR2 YYNGEE. The V and J ends lost 1 base and 8 bases respectively, with 13 bases between them. This CDR3 comprises 14 residues. The CDR3 region has the DNA TGTGCCAGCAGCGTATTCGCGGGCGAGGATGAGCAGTTCTTC. Its translation: CASSVFAGEDEQFF.

In nucleotides, the CDR3 is TGTGCCAGTAGGAGTGGGGTCGATTTCTATGGCTACACCTTC. Residues: CASRSGVDFYGYTF. The chain is built from TRBV19 and TRBJ1-2; D unresolved. This CDR3 has 14 amino acids. The ends were cut back, 6 bases at V and 4 bases at J, with 15 bases in the middle. The germline CDR1 and CDR2 sequences are LNHDA and SQIVND (reference sequence).

The CDR3: CASSLASGGFIQYF. The CDR3 DNA follows: TGTGCCAGCAGCTTGGCCTCAGGGGGCTTCATTCAGTACTTC. The chain recombines TRBV5-6 with TRBJ2-4, with TRBD1 matching 8 bases. The CDR3 runs 14 residues. V dropped 0 bases and J dropped 9; count of bases not matched to a gene: 5. The germline V gene encodes CDR1 SGHDT and CDR2 YYEEEE. The full variable domain, in which reference TRBV5-6 and TRBJ2-4 provide the parts outside the CDR3, is DAGVTQSPTHLIKTRGQQVTLRCSPKSGHDTVSWYQQALGQGPQFIFQYYEEEERQRGNFPDRFSGHQFPNYSSELNVNALLLGDSALYLCASSLASGGFIQYFGAGTRLSVL.

In this sample, this clone turned up once. This chain uses TRBV9 with TRBJ1-2; D not certain. V was clipped by 3 bases and J by 5 bases, with 14 bases between them. Germline V gives CDR1 SGDLS, CDR2 YYNGEE. CDR3 size: 14 residues. The CDR3, as DNA: TGTGCCAGCAGCGCTCAGGTGGCTGGATATGGCTACACCTTC. It encodes CASSAQVAGYGYTF.

A few counts support this clone. The V gene is TRBV7-3, the J gene TRBJ2-7, with D perhaps matching TRBD1 (5 bases). There are 13 residues in the CDR3. Trimming took 5 bases from V and 6 from J, leaving 14 bases between them. CDR1 is SGHTA and CDR2 is FQGTGA in the germline V gene. The CDR3 sequence: CASSPWGVGEQYF. CDR3 nucleotide sequence: TGTGCCAGCAGCCCCTGGGGCGTTGGCGAGCAGTACTTC.

This clone was recorded only once. The chain links TRBV7-2 to TRBJ2-7; TRBD1 aligns across 10 bases. After removal of 1 base from V and 7 bases from J, the junction contained 16 bases not matched to a gene. Germline values: CDR1 SGHTA, CDR2 FQGNSA. There are 18 residues in the CDR3. CDR3 amino acids: CASSLDEVWRQGAVEQYF. CDR3 nucleotide sequence: TGTGCCAGCAGCTTAGATGAGGTGTGGCGACAGGGGGCGGTAGAGCAGTACTTC.

The chain uses TRBV9 and TRBJ2-7, with 13 bases matching TRBD2. The CDR3 is 16 amino acids. In germline, CDR1 is SGDLS, CDR2 YYNGEE. Trimming at V came to 3 bases and at J to 0 bases, leaving 3 bases not matched to a gene. CDR3 nucleotides: TGTGCCAGCAGCGCCGGGACTAGCGGGGACTCCTACGAGCAGTACTTC. This translates into CASSAGTSGDSYEQYF.

V is TRBV28 and J is TRBJ1-2; a possible D gene is TRBD1 (5 bases). V was shortened by 6 bases and J by 4 bases, with 9 bases between the two germline ends. The CDR3 contains 12 residues. Germline assignment: CDR1 MDHEN and CDR2 SYDVKM. CDR3 nucleotides: TGTGCCAGCAGGCGGCAGGGCTATGGCTACACCTTC. It translates to CASRRQGYGYTF.

The gene calls are TRBV18 and TRBJ1-1; D is unclear. This CDR3 has 15 amino acids. Trimming took 0 bases from V and 1 from J, leaving 9 bases between them. Germline loops: CDR1 KGHSH, CDR2 LQKENI. CDR3 sequence reads: CASSPPGVQNTEAFF. Written as DNA, the CDR3 is TGTGCCAGCTCACCACCTGGGGTACAGAACACTGAAGCTTTCTTT.

This chain uses TRBV5-1 with TRBJ1-6; weak D call: TRBD1 (6 bases). Deletions cut 2 bases from V and 7 bases from J, with 13 bases between. Germline V gene sequence: CDR1 SGHRS, CDR2 YFSETQ. The CDR3 is 15 amino acids. CDR3 sequence (DNA): TGCGCCAGCAGCTTCTCGGGGGCTTGGAATTCACCCCTCCACTTT. Residues: CASSFSGAWNSPLHF.

J is TRBJ2-7 and V is TRBV7-2; 8 bases are a match to TRBD1. The germline V gene encodes CDR1 SGHTA and CDR2 FQGNSA. J lost 4 bases, V lost 6 bases, and 8 bases had no gene match. The CDR3 spans 14 residues. The CDR3 DNA follows: TGTGCCAGCAGTGATTGGACAGGGCCGTACGAGCAGTACTTC. Translated: CASSDWTGPYEQYF.

This clone was observed a few times. The gene calls are TRBV7-8 and TRBJ1-5; possibly TRBD1 for D (6 bases). The germline CDR1 and CDR2 sequences are SGHVS and FQNEAQ. V was cut by 8 bases and J by 1 base, with 18 bases left in between. The CDR3 length is 16 residues. The CDR3 loop is CASGRRGARSNQPQHF. In DNA form, the CDR3 reads TGTGCCAGCGGCCGACGGGGGGCTCGAAGCAATCAGCCCCAGCATTTT.

This clone was counted only a few times. The V and J genes are TRBV4-2 and TRBJ1-2, with D hard to call. In germline, CDR1 is LGHNA, CDR2 YNFKEQ. This CDR3 is built from 16 residues. Trimming cost V 0 bases and J 1 base, with 12 bases left between them. CDR3 bases: TGTGCCAGCAGCCAAGAAGGGATCGGTGATAACTATGGCTACACCTTC. This translates into CASSQEGIGDNYGYTF.

V and J are TRBV5-6 and TRBJ1-2; D is unclear. CDR1 SGHDT and CDR2 YYEEEE come from the germline V gene. The CDR3 spans 12 residues. V lost 1 base to trimming and J lost 6 bases, with 7 bases between them. The CDR3 region is CASSLQRDGYTF. CDR3 DNA: TGTGCCAGCAGCTTGCAGCGGGATGGCTACACCTTC.

This chain connects TRBV7-9 to TRBJ1-2; TRBD1 is a possible D gene (6 bases). The V gene lost 4 bases and the J gene lost 8 bases, with 14 bases spanning the gap. Looked up from germline, CDR1 is SEHNR and CDR2 is FQNEAQ (reference sequence). CDR3 length: 13 amino acids. The CDR3 loop is CASSYGTQRGYTF. CDR3 in DNA: TGTGCCAGCAGCTACGGGACACAGCGGGGCTACACCTTC. Full variable domain (outside the CDR3, taken from reference TRBV7-9 and TRBJ1-2): DTGVSQNPRHKITKRGQNVTFRCDPISEHNRLYWYRQTLGQGPEFLTYFQNEAQLEKSRLLSDRFSAERPKGSFSTLEIQRTEQGDSAMYLCASSYGTQRGYTFGSGTRLTVV.

This sequence joins TRBV7-3 and TRBJ2-1; weak D call: TRBD2 (5 bases). CDR3 length equals 13 residues. The V gene lost 5 bases and the J gene lost 6 bases, with 11 bases spanning the gap. Germline lookup yields CDR1 SGHTA and CDR2 FQGTGA. The CDR3 sequence is CASSPPGVNEQFF. The CDR3 nucleotides are TGTGCCAGCAGCCCCCCCGGGGTCAATGAGCAGTTCTTC.

The chain recombines TRBV28 with TRBJ2-7; no definite D call. Germline values: CDR1 MDHEN, CDR2 SYDVKM. There are 15 residues in the CDR3. V dropped 7 bases and J dropped 0 bases, with 16 bases sitting between them. The CDR3 spells CASNIQGRSSYEQYF. CDR3 bases: TGTGCCAGCAATATTCAAGGACGGAGCTCCTACGAGCAGTACTTC.

To note about this clone: At one of its ends the junction is not consistent with the germline gene, which may arise from a read error. This specimen includes other DNA sequences encoding the same CDR3. The chain couples TRBV30 to TRBJ2-7; no firm D call. CDR3 length equals 12 residues. Germline-derived CDR1 and CDR2 are GTSNPN and SVGIG (reference sequence). The CDR3 coding sequence is TGTGCTTGGAGTGTACTCAGCTACGAGCAGTACTTC. It codes for CAWSVLSYEQYF.

The CDR3 DNA reads TGTGCCAGCAGTGAGTCTCAGGGAAGACAGCCCCAGCATTTT. Amino acid sequence: CASSESQGRQPQHF. V usage is TRBV2 and J usage is TRBJ1-5; TRBD1 is a possible D gene (5 bases). V lost 3 bases, J lost 7 bases, and 13 bases lay in between. Germline V gene lookup returns CDR1 SNHLY and CDR2 FYNNEI. This CDR3 comprises 14 residues.

The chain joins TRBV11-2 to TRBJ2-1; D is possibly TRBD2 (6 bases). Germline loops: CDR1 SGHAT, CDR2 FQNNGV. V shed 3 bases and J shed 9 bases, with 12 bases lying between them. The CDR3 loop spans 13 amino acids. CDR3 in DNA: TGTGCCAGCAGCTTTCCCTTGGGGGGTGAGCAGTTCTTC. Translation gives CASSFPLGGEQFF.